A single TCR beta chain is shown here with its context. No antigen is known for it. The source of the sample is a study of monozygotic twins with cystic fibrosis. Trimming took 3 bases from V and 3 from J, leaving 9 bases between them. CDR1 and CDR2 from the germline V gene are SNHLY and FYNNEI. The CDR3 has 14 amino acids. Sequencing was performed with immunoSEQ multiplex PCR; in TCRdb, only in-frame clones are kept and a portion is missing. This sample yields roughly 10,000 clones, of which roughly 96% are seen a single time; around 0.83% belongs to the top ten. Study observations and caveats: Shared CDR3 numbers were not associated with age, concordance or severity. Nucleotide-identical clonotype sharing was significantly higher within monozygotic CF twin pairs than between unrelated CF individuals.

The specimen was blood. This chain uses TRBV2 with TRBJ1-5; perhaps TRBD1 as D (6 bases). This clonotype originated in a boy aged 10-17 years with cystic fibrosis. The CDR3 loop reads CASSEGGSNQPQHF. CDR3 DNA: TGTGCCAGCAGTGAGGGGGGCTCCAATCAGCCCCAGCATTTT.